This TCR beta chain originates from a study of tumor-infiltrating lymphocytes in oesophageal squamous cell carcinoma. In this sample, this clonotype turned up a few times. From germline, CDR1 is SGHVS and CDR2 FQNEAQ. The CDR3 length is 15 residues. Trimming at V came to 5 bases and at J to 11 bases, leaving 15 bases not matched to a gene. TCRdb reprocessed the PCR reads via MiXCR and lists one record per CDR3 protein. The sample carries roughly 21,000 distinct CDR3 sequences, roughly two fifths recorded once. Sequencing was carried out using esophageal tumor tissue. This TCR was sampled from a male donor with esophageal squamous cell carcinoma. The chain has TRBV7-8 and TRBJ2-3, with 8 nucleotides matching TRBD2. CDR3 DNA: TGTGCCAGCAGCCTCTCCGGGGGGGGGGCGGTTATGCAGTATTTT. It translates to CASSLSGGGAVMQYF.